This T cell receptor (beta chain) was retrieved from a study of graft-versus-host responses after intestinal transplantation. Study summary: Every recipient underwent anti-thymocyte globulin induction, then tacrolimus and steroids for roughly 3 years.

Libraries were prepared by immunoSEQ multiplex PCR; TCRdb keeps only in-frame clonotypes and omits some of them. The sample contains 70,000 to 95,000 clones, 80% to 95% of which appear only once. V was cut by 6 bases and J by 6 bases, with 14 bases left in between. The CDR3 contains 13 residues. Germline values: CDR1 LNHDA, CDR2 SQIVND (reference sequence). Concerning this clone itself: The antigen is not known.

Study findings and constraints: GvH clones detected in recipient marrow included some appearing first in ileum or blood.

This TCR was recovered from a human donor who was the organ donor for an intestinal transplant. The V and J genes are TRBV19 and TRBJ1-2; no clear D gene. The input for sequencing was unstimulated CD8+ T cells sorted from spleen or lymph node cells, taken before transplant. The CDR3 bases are TGTGCCAGTAGCAGTACAGTGCTGAATGGCTACACCTTC. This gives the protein CASSSTVLNGYTF.